These 28 T cell receptor beta chains were all obtained from the same sample, sequenced in a study of blood T cell repertoires in COVID-19. Using immunoSEQ multiplex PCR, the repertoire was profiled, and TCRdb retains in-frame clones only, with some absent. The sample has roughly 350,000 clones, over 75% seen once. The sequenced sample was peripheral blood. These receptors originate from a woman in her twenties or thirties with COVID-19, enrolled during active disease.

This chain uses TRBV6-5 with TRBJ1-1, with D possibly being TRBD1 (6 bases). The CDR3 consists of 13 residues. Per germline, CDR1 MNHEY and CDR2 SVGAGI. Between the trimmed V and J ends, which lost 6 bases and 7 bases, there was a span of 15 bases. The CDR3 region has the DNA TGTGCCAGCAGAAACCGACAGGAGGATGAAGCTTTCTTT. Protein product: CASRNRQEDEAFF.

This clone was detected only once. The rearrangement links TRBV7-3 to TRBJ2-5, with TRBD1 identical over 11 bases. In germline, CDR1 is SGHTA, CDR2 FQGTGA. The CDR3 sequence is 15 residues long. Trimming removed 5 bases from V and 4 bases from J; junction bases left unmatched: 6. CDR3 bases: TGTGCCAGCAGCCCGGACAGGGGGCGTCTAGAGACCCAGTACTTC. Protein product: CASSPDRGRLETQYF.

The J gene is TRBJ1-5, the V gene TRBV19; 7 bases are shared with TRBD1. From germline, CDR1 is LNHDA and CDR2 SQIVND (reference sequence). The junction had 6 bases not matched to a gene; V was cut back by 2 bases and J by 5 bases. This CDR3 is 15 amino acids long. The CDR3 sequence: CASSISHRGDQPQHF. The CDR3, as DNA: TGTGCCAGTAGTATATCCCACAGGGGCGATCAGCCCCAGCATTTT. Together with reference TRBV19 and TRBJ1-5, the CDR3 gives the full variable domain: DGGITQSPKYLFRKEGQNVTLSCEQNLNHDAMYWYRQDPGQGLRLIYYSQIVNDFQKGDIAEGYSVSREKKESFPLTVTSAQKNPTAFYLCASSISHRGDQPQHFGDGTRLSIL.

V usage is TRBV27 and J usage is TRBJ2-5; the match to TRBD2 covers 10 bases. The CDR3 is 13 amino acids. CDR1 and CDR2 (germline): MNHEY, SMNVEV (reference sequence). V trimming: 6 bases; J trimming: 5 bases; junction bases outside the gene matches: 3. As DNA, the CDR3 is TGTGCCAGCAGGGCTAGCGGGAGTGAGACCCAGTACTTC. Protein sequence: CASRASGSETQYF.

The chain is built from TRBV3-1 (or the pseudogene TRBV3-2) and TRBJ1-3; no reliable D call. From germline, CDR1 is LGHDT and CDR2 YNNKEL (reference sequence). V lost 4 bases and J 2 bases, leaving 12 bases between the germline ends. CDR3 length: 15 amino acids. The CDR3 DNA follows: TGTGCCAGCAGCCCCATCGGGTCGGCTGGAAACACCATATATTTT. Amino acid sequence: CASSPIGSAGNTIYF.

The rearrangement uses TRBV19 and TRBJ2-1; 10 nucleotides agree with TRBD2. The J segment lost 15 bases and the V segment lost 4 bases, leaving 6 bases of the junction unmatched. CDR3 length equals 12 residues. Per germline, CDR1 LNHDA and CDR2 SQIVND (reference sequence). DNA for the CDR3: TGTGCCAGTAGTACGGGACTAGCGTATTGGTTCTTC. Its translation: CASSTGLAYWFF.

The chain employs TRBV29-1 and TRBJ2-7; 9 bases fit TRBD2. The germline gives CDR1 SQVTM, CDR2 ANQGSEA. V lost 3 bases and J lost 1; bases outside the gene matches: 4. This CDR3 has 14 residues. CDR3 in amino acids: CSVEASGTSYEQYF. The CDR3 nucleotides read TGCAGCGTTGAGGCTAGCGGGACATCCTACGAGCAGTACTTC.

The chain uses TRBV27 and TRBJ2-7; 9 bases line up with TRBD1. The ends lost 8 bases at V and 5 bases at J; junction bases unmatched: 13. Looked up from germline, CDR1 is MNHEY and CDR2 is SMNVEV (reference sequence). This CDR3 comprises 15 residues. The CDR3 region is CASCAEGQGEDEQYF. The DNA of the CDR3 is TGTGCCAGCTGTGCCGAGGGACAGGGTGAGGACGAGCAGTACTTC.

The CDR3 loop is CASSLRVLMNTEAFF. The DNA for the CDR3 is TGTGCCAGCAGCCTACGGGTGCTCATGAACACTGAAGCTTTCTTT. The rearrangement uses TRBV3-1 (or the pseudogene TRBV3-2) and TRBJ1-1; D gene uncertain. V lost 4 bases and J lost 0, with 12 bases in between. CDR3 length equals 15 residues. Germline V gene sequence: CDR1 LGHDT, CDR2 YNNKEL (reference sequence).

V is TRBV7-6 and J is TRBJ2-7, with TRBD2 matching 7 bases. The CDR3 contains 15 residues. The germline V gene encodes CDR1 SGHVS and CDR2 FNYEAQ. Trimming cost V 0 bases and J 5 bases; bases outside gene matches: 7. The CDR3 nucleotides read TGTGCCAGCAGCTTAGCGCATGGGAGGGGCGACGAGCAGTACTTC. It encodes CASSLAHGRGDEQYF.

The CDR3 sequence: CASSFGPGDEQYF. CDR3 nucleotide sequence: TGTGCCAGCAGCTTCGGCCCGGGAGACGAGCAGTACTTC. The chain joins TRBV11-2 to TRBJ2-7; a possible D gene is TRBD2 (6 bases). The ends were cut back, 3 bases at V and 5 bases at J, with 11 bases in the middle. This CDR3 is 13 amino acids long. Germline V CDR1 and CDR2: SGHAT, FQNNGV. The full variable domain, its missing parts supplied by reference TRBV11-2 and TRBJ2-7, is EAGVAQSPRYKIIEKRQSVAFWCNPISGHATLYWYQQILGQGPKLLIQFQNNGVVDDSQLPKDRFSAERLKGVDSTLKIQPAKLEDSAVYLCASSFGPGDEQYFGPGTRLTVT.

J is TRBJ2-7 and V is TRBV4-2; TRBD2 matches 7 bases. The CDR3 totals 14 residues. Germline CDR1 and CDR2: LGHNA and YNFKEQ. Unmatched junction bases numbered 8, after V lost 4 bases and J lost 5 bases. CDR3 in DNA: TGTGCCAGCAGCCGGAAGACTAGCCCCCACGAGCAGTACTTC. Translating gives CASSRKTSPHEQYF.

V is TRBV5-4 and J is TRBJ2-1; no definite D call. V lost 0 bases and J lost 9, with 10 bases in between. The CDR3 consists of 13 residues. Germline V gene sequence: CDR1 SGHNT, CDR2 YYREEE (reference sequence). Written as DNA, the CDR3 is TGTGCCAGCAGCTTGGCCAGCGTTAGTGAGCAGTTCTTC. Translation: CASSLASVSEQFF.

The chain carries TRBV2 and TRBJ1-2; TRBD1 might be the D (5 bases). Germline values: CDR1 SNHLY, CDR2 FYNNEI. This CDR3 contains 11 residues. The germline V and J ends were trimmed by 8 bases and 4 bases, with 8 bases remaining between them. The CDR3 loop reads CASGQAYGYTF. CDR3 in DNA: TGTGCCAGCGGACAAGCCTATGGCTACACCTTC.

V and J are TRBV25-1 and TRBJ2-3, with D possibly TRBD1 on 6 matching bases. V was cut by 2 bases and J by 4 bases, with 16 bases left in between. The V gene's germline CDR1 is MGHDK and CDR2 SYGVNS. The CDR3 spans 16 residues. As DNA, the CDR3 is TGTGCCAGCAGTGAAGGGTCGCCAGGGGCGCCAGATACGCAGTATTTT. Protein sequence: CASSEGSPGAPDTQYF.

The J gene is TRBJ2-1, the V gene TRBV11-2, with a possible D match to TRBD1 (7 bases). The CDR3 contains 15 residues. Trimming took off 6 bases at V and 4 bases at J, with 16 bases between the two ends. Germline V lookup: CDR1 SGHAT, CDR2 FQNNGV. DNA for the CDR3: TGTGCCAGCAGTTATACAGGGGACTCGTACAATGAGCAGTTCTTC. Amino acids: CASSYTGDSYNEQFF.

This chain joins TRBV2 and TRBJ2-1; 10 nucleotides align to TRBD2. The germline V gene has CDR1 SNHLY and CDR2 FYNNEI. With 6 bases clipped from V and 5 bases from J, the junction kept 10 bases outside the gene matches. This CDR3 spans 16 amino acids. The chain's CDR3 is CASRSSGRADHNEQFF. CDR3 DNA sequence: TGTGCCAGCAGATCTAGCGGGAGAGCTGACCACAATGAGCAGTTCTTC.

The chain joins TRBV2 to TRBJ1-5, with a possible D match to TRBD1 (6 bases). The germline V gene encodes CDR1 SNHLY and CDR2 FYNNEI. The CDR3 has 14 residues. V lost 5 bases and J lost 1, with 9 bases in between. The DNA for the CDR3 is TGTGCCAGCAGTAGGACAGAGAGCAATCAGCCCCAGCATTTT. Translation: CASSRTESNQPQHF.

J is TRBJ2-7 and V is TRBV6-6; TRBD2 might be the D (6 bases). Trimming pared 6 bases from V and 4 bases from J, leaving 16 bases between. This CDR3 is built from 14 residues. The germline CDR1 and CDR2 sequences are MNHNY and SVGAGI (reference sequence). The CDR3, as DNA: TGTGCCAGCAGAGAGGCCGGGACTCCTTACGAGCAGTACTTC. Translating gives CASREAGTPYEQYF.

The chain links TRBV10-1 to TRBJ2-1; unclear D gene. The germline V gene has CDR1 WNHNN and CDR2 SYGVQD (reference sequence). CDR3 size: 13 residues. Trimming shortened V by 3 bases and J by 0 bases, and 3 bases separated the two germline ends. The CDR3 nucleotides are TGCGCCAGCAGTGACAGCTCCTACAATGAGCAGTTCTTC. Translating gives CASSDSSYNEQFF.

The chain has TRBV20-1 and TRBJ2-7; 10 positions agree with TRBD2. The CDR3 has 16 residues. Losses at the gene ends were 3 bases for V and 4 bases for J; bases not matched to a gene: 12. Germline CDR1 and CDR2: DFQATT and SNEGSKA (reference sequence). CDR3 in amino acids: CSASSLRASGSYEQYF. The CDR3 region has the DNA TGCAGTGCTAGTTCCCTTCGGGCTAGCGGGAGTTACGAGCAGTACTTC.

For the CDR3, the DNA is TGTGCCAGCAGCCGGACGGGGGGGTTGATTGAAAAACTGTTTTTT. Its protein is CASSRTGGLIEKLFF. The chain has TRBV7-6 and TRBJ1-4; D might be TRBD1 (5 bases). Germline V lookup: CDR1 SGHVS, CDR2 FNYEAQ. The length of the CDR3 is 15 residues. Deletions cut 5 bases from V and 7 bases from J, with 17 bases between.

The rearrangement joins TRBV28 to TRBJ2-7; 7 bases are shared with TRBD2. This CDR3 has 14 residues. The V gene end was trimmed by 3 bases and the J gene end by 3 bases; junction bases not matched to a gene: 5. Germline CDR1 and CDR2: MDHEN and SYDVKM. The CDR3 DNA reads as TGTGCCAGCAGTTTCGGGAGGCAGCTCTACGAGCAGTACTTC. This translates into CASSFGRQLYEQYF.

The rearrangement joins TRBV9 to TRBJ1-2; 9 nucleotides line up with TRBD1. Trimming cost V 3 bases and J 8 bases; bases outside gene matches: 11. Germline lookup yields CDR1 SGDLS and CDR2 YYNGEE. The CDR3 runs to 15 residues. CDR3 in DNA: TGTGCCAGCAGCGCCTCCGGGACAGGGTTTAGCGGCTACACCTTC. Translating gives CASSASGTGFSGYTF.

The rearrangement uses TRBV3-1 (or the pseudogene TRBV3-2) and TRBJ2-2; TRBD2 agrees at 9 bases. Losses at the gene ends were 4 bases for V and 3 bases for J; bases not matched to a gene: 6. CDR1 is LGHDT and CDR2 is YNNKEL in the germline V gene (reference sequence). This CDR3 has 16 residues. CDR3 nucleotides: TGTGCCAGCAGCCCGAGCCTAGCGGGGTACACCGGGGAGCTGTTTTTT. Its protein product is CASSPSLAGYTGELFF.

V and J are TRBV7-2 and TRBJ1-1; a possible D gene is TRBD1 (5 bases). V lost 3 bases to trimming and J lost 2 bases, with 16 bases between them. CDR1 and CDR2 (germline): SGHTA, FQGNSA. CDR3 length: 16 amino acids. Written as DNA, the CDR3 is TGTGCCAGCAGCTTCCCTAAGGGAGGGGCTAACACTGAAGCTTTCTTT. Translating it yields CASSFPKGGANTEAFF.

V gene TRBV2 combines with J gene TRBJ1-1; D call uncertain. V was clipped by 3 bases and J by 0 bases, with 5 bases between them. Germline CDR1 reads SNHLY; CDR2 reads FYNNEI. The CDR3 is made up of 13 amino acids. The CDR3 loop reads CASSERVNTEAFF. CDR3 coding DNA: TGTGCCAGCAGTGAGAGGGTGAACACTGAAGCTTTCTTT.

This chain's CDR3 is CASSPSWGGSWDEQYF. The CDR3 nucleotides read TGTGCCAGCAGTCCCTCCTGGGGAGGTAGTTGGGACGAGCAGTACTTC. The chain is built from TRBV7-9 and TRBJ2-7; tentatively, D is TRBD2 (6 bases). The length of the CDR3 is 16 residues. V dropped 6 bases and J dropped 5 bases, with 23 bases sitting between them. Germline CDR1 is SEHNR and CDR2 is FQNEAQ (reference sequence).